A selection of T cell receptor beta chains follows, all from one sample in a study of cytomegalovirus exposure and HLA in healthy donors. Produced via immunoSEQ multiplex PCR; TCRdb's table is partial and in-frame only. Found here are 100,000 to 150,000 clones; the top ten clones hold 1.5% to 2%. Sequencing was performed on PBMCs. The receptors were sampled from a woman between 40 and 55 years old in good health and CMV-seropositive. Each CDR3 is given with its conserved first and last residue. The D gene is left open where the match is weak.

v_gene,d_gene,j_gene,CDR3aa,CDR3nt
TRBV9,.,TRBJ2-7,CASSVAGSYEQYF,TGTGCCAGCAGCGTAGCAGGGTCCTACGAGCAGTACTTC
TRBV9,.,TRBJ2-2,CASTRPSSPGSTGELFF,TGTGCCAGCACCCGACCTTCTAGCCCTGGTAGCACCGGGGAGCTGTTTTTT
TRBV6-1,.,TRBJ1-1,CASSASPGTEAFF,TGTGCCAGCAGTGCCTCACCGGGGACTGAAGCTTTCTTT
TRBV15,TRBD1,TRBJ2-7,CATSMGQGVSYEQYF,TGTGCCACCAGCATGGGACAGGGGGTATCCTACGAGCAGTACTTC
TRBV19,TRBD1,TRBJ2-1,CASSMSRDRGANEQFF,TGTGCCAGTAGTATGTCCCGGGACAGAGGGGCCAATGAGCAGTTCTTC
TRBV28,.,TRBJ1-1,CASSPTGEAFF,TGTGCCAGCAGCCCCACAGGGGAAGCTTTCTTT
TRBV9,TRBD2,TRBJ2-1,CASSPRTSGNNEQFF,TGTGCCAGCAGCCCCCGGACTAGCGGGAACAATGAGCAGTTCTTC
TRBV7-9,TRBD2,TRBJ2-3,CASSSGGSDTQYF,TGTGCCAGCAGTTCGGGGGGGTCAGATACGCAGTATTTT
TRBV30,.,TRBJ1-1,CAWSRGTEAFF,TGTGCCTGGAGTAGAGGGACTGAAGCTTTCTTT
TRBV27,TRBD1,TRBJ1-2,CASSRGDNNYGYTF,TGTGCCAGCAGCAGGGGGGATAATAACTATGGCTACACCTTC
TRBV10-3,TRBD1,TRBJ1-2,CAISESGDSVRGYTF,TGTGCCATCAGTGAGTCGGGGGACAGTGTAAGAGGCTACACCTTC
TRBV7-8,TRBD1,TRBJ2-7,CASSLGGVGQGAEQYF,TGTGCCAGCAGCTTGGGGGGGGTAGGACAGGGGGCCGAGCAGTACTTC
TRBV27,TRBD1,TRBJ2-1,CASGAVMGQYNEQFF,TGTGCCAGCGGGGCGGTGATGGGACAGTACAATGAGCAGTTCTTC
TRBV27,TRBD1,TRBJ1-1,CASSFYRGIPDTEAFF,TGTGCCAGCAGTTTTTACAGGGGAATACCGGACACTGAAGCTTTCTTT
TRBV6-1,.,TRBJ1-2,CASSEDGLYGYTF,TGTGCCAGCAGTGAAGACGGACTCTATGGCTACACCTTC
TRBV5-4,TRBD1,TRBJ2-3,CASSRTGDLADTQYF,TGTGCCAGCAGCAGGACAGGGGATTTGGCAGATACGCAGTATTTT
TRBV21-1,.,TRBJ2-5,CASGPRGPKETQYF,TGTGCCAGCGGCCCGAGAGGTCCAAAAGAGACCCAGTACTTC
TRBV18,TRBD2,TRBJ2-3,CASSQGLAGTTDTQYF,TGTGCCAGCTCCCAAGGACTAGCGGGGACCACAGATACGCAGTATTTT
TRBV11-2,.,TRBJ1-2,CASNRTPYGYTF,TGTGCCAGCAACCGGACACCCTATGGCTACACCTTC
TRBV9,TRBD1,TRBJ1-6,CASSEAPGQNSPLHF,TGTGCCAGCAGCGAGGCACCGGGACAGAATTCACCCCTCCACTTT
TRBV5-1,.,TRBJ2-5,CASSSPGAAQETQYF,TGCGCCAGCAGCTCTCCGGGAGCGGCTCAAGAGACCCAGTACTTC
TRBV10-2,.,TRBJ2-4,CASSDRAGQQNIQYF,TGCGCCAGCAGTGATAGGGCGGGACAGCAAAACATTCAGTACTTC
TRBV7-2,TRBD1,TRBJ2-2,CASSYRTGGVGELFF,TGTGCCAGCAGCTACCGGACAGGGGGCGTCGGGGAGCTGTTTTTT
TRBV28,.,TRBJ2-7,CASRTNPGLNYEQYF,TGTGCCAGCAGAACCAACCCGGGACTGAACTACGAGCAGTACTTC